These T cell receptor beta chains were read from a single sample in a study of shared clonotypes between healthy human individuals. Here immunoSEQ multiplex PCR was the method, and the copy in TCRdb shows in-frame clones only, minus some. The sample has about 1 million clones, approximately 80% seen once. The specimen sequenced was memory CD4+ T cells from PBMCs. The receptors derive from a man between 18 and 29 years old in good health. Some clones in this sample may be carry-over from other donors' samples. The CDR3 runs from the conserved cysteine through the conserved F or W.

V gene,CDR3 length,CDR3 protein
TRBV14,15,CASSQVRGSSYEQYF
TRBV10-1,14,CASSEDRVAGELFF
TRBV2,13,CASSDGGVYGYTF
TRBV5-8,14,CASSLDGTAYGYTF
TRBV6-5,16,CASSYSPWGSSGELFF
TRBV5-8,13,CASSPRLDSAQFF
TRBV7-8,14,CASSLSSHRGEQYF
TRBV21-1,16,CASSKEGSGSSYEQYF
TRBV7-8,16,CASSFLPSGASYEQYF
TRBV29-1,15,CSVEVDRGPYNEQFF
TRBV5-8,13,CASTGTFNQPQHF
TRBV11-2,15,CASSRDPAGDTEAFF
TRBV7-9,14,CASSFLDRGETQYF
TRBV7-2,15,CASSLDGGRGYEQYF
TRBV7-7,15,CASSPGTGAEGTIYF
TRBV28,12,CASRYLSTEAFF